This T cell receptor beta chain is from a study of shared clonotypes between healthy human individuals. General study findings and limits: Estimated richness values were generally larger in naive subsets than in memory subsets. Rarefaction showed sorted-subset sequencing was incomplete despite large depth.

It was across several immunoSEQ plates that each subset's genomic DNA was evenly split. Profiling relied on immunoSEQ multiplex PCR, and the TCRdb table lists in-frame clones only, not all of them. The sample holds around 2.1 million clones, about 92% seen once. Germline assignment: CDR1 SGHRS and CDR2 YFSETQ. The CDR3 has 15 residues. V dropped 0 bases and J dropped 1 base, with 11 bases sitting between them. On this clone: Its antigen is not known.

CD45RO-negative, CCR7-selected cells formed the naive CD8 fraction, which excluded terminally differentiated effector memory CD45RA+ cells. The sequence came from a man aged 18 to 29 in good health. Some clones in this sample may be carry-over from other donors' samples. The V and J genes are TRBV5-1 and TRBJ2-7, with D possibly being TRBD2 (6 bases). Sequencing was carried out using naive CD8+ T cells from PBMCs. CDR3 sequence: CASSLGWAGSYEQYF. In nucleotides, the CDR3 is TGCGCCAGCAGCTTGGGGTGGGCGGGATCCTACGAGCAGTACTTC.